The clone carrying this T cell receptor beta chain was recorded at least ten times. Bone marrow was sampled from every patient at the time of active disease. Molecular barcoded adaptors covering alpha/delta and beta/gamma chains were used on roughly 400 ng RNA. Each CDR3 protein gets one entry after TCRdb re-called the reads with MiXCR. There are 35,000 to 50,000 distinct CDR3 sequences in the sample; approximately 19% occur only once, and approximately 38% lies in the top ten. The CDR3 is made up of 16 amino acids. Germline values: CDR1 SGHDN, CDR2 FVKESK. Trimming stripped 4 bases from V and 4 bases from J, with 19 bases between. The sample is drawn from a study of read filtering for tumor transcriptome and immune sequencing. For the study at large: Whole-transcriptome libraries were prepared after DNase treatment.

This sequence was found in a donor aged 40 or over with multiple myeloma. This chain joins TRBV14 and TRBJ1-1; D is possibly TRBD1 (5 bases). The sequenced sample was a population of CD138-negative cells sorted from bone marrow. The CDR3 loop is CASSRETGARGTEAFF. CDR3 coding DNA: TGTGCCAGCAGCCGGGAGACCGGGGCTCGGGGCACTGAAGCTTTCTTT.